Below are 4 T cell receptor beta chains sequenced from a single sample in a study of T cell repertoires in aging, cancer and after chemotherapy. Multiplex touch-down PCR with TRB-A/B primers amplified rearranged V-D-J TRB sequences. TCRdb reprocessed the multiplex PCR reads with MiXCR, giving one entry per CDR3 protein. The repertoire holds 950 to 1,300 distinct CDR3 sequences, about 31% seen once, with almost 95% in the top ten. The template was genomic DNA from peripheral blood, not RNA. The sequencing input was blood. The receptors originated from a human donor with a blood cancer.

Judged by abundance, this clonotype is medium-sized (0.01 to 0.1%). The genes are TRBV12-3 or TRBV12-4 and TRBJ2-1, with 14 bases lining up with TRBD2. Germline trimming cut 8 bases from V and 7 bases from J; bases unmatched to any gene: 10. The CDR3 extends over 16 amino acids. The CDR3 DNA reads as TGTGCCAGCGGACTAGCGGGAGGAACCCATACTAATGAGCAGTTCTTC. Translation gives CASGLAGGTHTNEQFF.

In its sample, this clonotype is medium-sized. V and J are TRBV6-5 and TRBJ2-3; D assignment may be TRBD1 or TRBD2 (6 bases each). V lost 4 bases, J lost 0 bases, and 17 bases lay in between. CDR1 and CDR2 (germline): MNHEY, SVGAGI. The CDR3 extends over 17 amino acids. As DNA, the CDR3 is TGTGCCAGCAGTTTGATCGGGGGCCAAATTAGCACAGATACGCAGTATTTT. Translated: CASSLIGGQISTDTQYF.

The sample holds a few counts of this clonotype. This chain connects TRBV28 to TRBJ2-3; 12 nucleotides align to TRBD2. With V trimmed by 2 bases and J by 2 bases, 17 bases remained unmatched. CDR1 is MDHEN, CDR2 SYDVKM, per germline. The CDR3 totals 21 residues. Written as DNA, the CDR3 is TGTGCCAGCAGTTTAGCGCGACTAGCGGGAGACTTGAACGGAGACACAGATACGCAGTATTTT. Translating it yields CASSLARLAGDLNGDTDTQYF.

A few counts support this clonotype. The J gene is TRBJ2-7, the V gene TRBV6-1, with 8 bases fitting TRBD1. Per the germline V gene, CDR1 is MNHNS and CDR2 is SASEGT. This CDR3 contains 15 residues. The junction had 14 bases not matched to a gene; V was cut back by 8 bases and J by 5 bases. CDR3 in amino acids: CASSRTPGQANEQYF. The DNA for the CDR3 is TGTGCCAGCTCCCGAACCCCGGGACAGGCTAACGAGCAGTACTTC.